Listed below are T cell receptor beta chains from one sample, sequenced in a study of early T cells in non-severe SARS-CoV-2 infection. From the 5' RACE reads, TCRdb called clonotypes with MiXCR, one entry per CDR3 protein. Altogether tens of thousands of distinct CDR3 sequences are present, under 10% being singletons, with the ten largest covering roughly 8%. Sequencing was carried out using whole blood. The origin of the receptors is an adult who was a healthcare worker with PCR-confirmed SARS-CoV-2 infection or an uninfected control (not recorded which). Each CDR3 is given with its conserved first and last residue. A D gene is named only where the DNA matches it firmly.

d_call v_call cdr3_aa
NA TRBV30 CAWSSLNGRGETQYF
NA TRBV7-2 CASSLLGFEAFF
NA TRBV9 CASNPPVVINEKLFF
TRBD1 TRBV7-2 CASRLQGAGELFF
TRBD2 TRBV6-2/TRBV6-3 CASTLAGTYEQYF
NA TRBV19 CASSRQVMNTEAFF
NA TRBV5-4 CASSLRETGGTGELFF
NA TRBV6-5 CASRSPGTPGETQYF
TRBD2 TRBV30 CAWSKRGLYEQYF
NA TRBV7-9 CASSWAPAGTGELFF
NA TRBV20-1 CSAVRDYEQYF
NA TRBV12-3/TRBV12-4 CASSLWGSTYEQYF
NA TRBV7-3 CASSLKGGYNTEAFF
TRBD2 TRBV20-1 CSARAQREDSYEQYF
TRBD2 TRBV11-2 CASSLASGSLETQYF
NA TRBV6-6 CASTTAGYSNQPQHF
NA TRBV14 CASSQGREYSPLHF
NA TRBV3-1 CASGRQYHEQYF
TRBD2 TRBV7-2 CASSLEAGFTDTQYF
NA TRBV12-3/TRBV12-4 CASSLAWRDSGIYEQYF
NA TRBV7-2 CASSLQFTDTQYF
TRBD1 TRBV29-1 CSVFPRAGGGTGELFF